This entry is about one T cell receptor (beta chain). Antigen: not known. The data were obtained in a study of circulating and synovial CD4+ cells in juvenile arthritis. General observations from the study: Diversity here was lower than in bulk blood CD4 cells.

Assay: immunoSEQ multiplex PCR; the TCRdb copy retains only in-frame clones and omits some. The sample has some 3,900 clones; roughly 84% are singletons. Looked up from germline, CDR1 is WSHSY and CDR2 is SAAADI. This CDR3 has 14 residues. V gave up 9 bases and J gave up 4 bases, with 16 bases separating them. Sequences were obtained from CD4+ T cells from synovial fluid. The gene calls are TRBV10-2 and TRBJ1-5; TRBD1 is a possible D gene (6 bases). The sequence came from a human donor with juvenile idiopathic arthritis. CDR3 sequence reads: CASSRGGDNQPQHF. CDR3 DNA sequence: TGCGCCAGTTCAAGAGGGGGAGATAATCAGCCCCAGCATTTT.